This T cell receptor (beta chain) was observed in a study of CD8 T cells in ankylosing spondylitis. Germline V gene lookup returns CDR1 SEHNR and CDR2 FQNEAQ (reference sequence). The V gene lost 5 bases and the J gene lost 4 bases, with 23 bases spanning the gap. This CDR3 is 17 amino acids long. This clonotype was found many times. The target antigen is unknown. For TCR beta, libraries came from quantitative 5'-RACE with molecular barcodes. Via MiXCR, TCRdb re-called the 5' RACE reads, giving one row per CDR3 protein. This sample has about 130,000 distinct CDR3 sequences, with 6% to 8% found just once. Study-wide results and limits: Seemingly characteristic of ankylosing spondylitis blood was a TCR beta motif consisting of about 8 highly homologous variants. According to the report, clones linked to the disease were significantly enriched in matched synovial fluid samples taken from ankylosing spondylitis patients. In peripheral blood, disease-linked CD8+ clones occurred at relatively low frequencies.

The source of this sequence is a female donor with ankylosing spondylitis or in good health (not recorded which). The specimen sequenced was blood, either unsorted or a sorted T cell fraction (not recorded which). V usage is TRBV7-9 and J usage is TRBJ2-5, with TRBD1 as a possible D gene (5 bases). CDR3 coding DNA: TGTGCCAGCAGCCCATCCCTGGAAGGACACAGAATAGAGACCCAGTACTTC. Encoded protein: CASSPSLEGHRIETQYF.